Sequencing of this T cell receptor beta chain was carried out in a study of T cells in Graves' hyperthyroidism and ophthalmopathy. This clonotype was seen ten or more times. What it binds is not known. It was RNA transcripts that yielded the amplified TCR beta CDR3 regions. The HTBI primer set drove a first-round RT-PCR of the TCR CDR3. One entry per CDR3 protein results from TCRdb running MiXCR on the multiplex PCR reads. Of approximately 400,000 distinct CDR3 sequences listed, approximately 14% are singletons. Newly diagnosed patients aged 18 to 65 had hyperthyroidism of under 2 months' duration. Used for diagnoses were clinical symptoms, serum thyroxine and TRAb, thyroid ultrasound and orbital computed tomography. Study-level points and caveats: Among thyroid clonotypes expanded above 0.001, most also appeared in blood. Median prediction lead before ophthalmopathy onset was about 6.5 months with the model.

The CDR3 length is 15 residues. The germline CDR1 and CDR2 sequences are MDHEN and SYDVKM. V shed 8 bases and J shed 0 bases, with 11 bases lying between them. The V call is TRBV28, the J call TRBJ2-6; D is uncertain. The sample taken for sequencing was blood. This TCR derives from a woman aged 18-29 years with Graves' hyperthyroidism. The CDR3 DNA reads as TGTGCCAGCGCACCAGGATACTCTGGGGCCAACGTCCTGACTTTC. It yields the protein CASAPGYSGANVLTF. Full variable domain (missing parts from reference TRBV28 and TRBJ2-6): DVKVTQSSRYLVKRTGEKVFLECVQDMDHENMFWYRQDPGLGLRLIYFSYDVKMKEKGDIPEGYSVSREKKERFSLILESASTNQTSMYLCASAPGYSGANVLTFGAGSRLTVL.